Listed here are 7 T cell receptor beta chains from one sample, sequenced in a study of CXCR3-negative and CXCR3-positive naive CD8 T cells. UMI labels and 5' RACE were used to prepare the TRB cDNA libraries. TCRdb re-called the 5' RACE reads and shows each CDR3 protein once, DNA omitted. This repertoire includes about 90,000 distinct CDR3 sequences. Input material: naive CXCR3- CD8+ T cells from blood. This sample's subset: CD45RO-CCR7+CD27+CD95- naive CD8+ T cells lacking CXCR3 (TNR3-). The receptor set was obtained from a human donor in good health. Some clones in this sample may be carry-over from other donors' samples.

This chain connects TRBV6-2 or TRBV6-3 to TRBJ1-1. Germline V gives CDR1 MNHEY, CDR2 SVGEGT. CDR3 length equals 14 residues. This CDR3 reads CASSYSALNTEAFF.

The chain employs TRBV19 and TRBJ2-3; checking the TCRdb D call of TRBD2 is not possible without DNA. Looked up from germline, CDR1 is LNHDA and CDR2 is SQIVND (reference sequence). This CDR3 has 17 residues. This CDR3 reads CASSISIAGGLTDTQYF.

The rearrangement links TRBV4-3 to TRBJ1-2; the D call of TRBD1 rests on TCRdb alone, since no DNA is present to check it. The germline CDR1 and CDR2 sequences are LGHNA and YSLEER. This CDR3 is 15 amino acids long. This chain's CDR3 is CASSQDSGPNYGYTF.

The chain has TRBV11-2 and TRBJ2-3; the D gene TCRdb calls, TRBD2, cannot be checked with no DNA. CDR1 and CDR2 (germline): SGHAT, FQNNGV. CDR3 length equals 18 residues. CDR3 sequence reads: CASSLGLWRGGRTDTQYF. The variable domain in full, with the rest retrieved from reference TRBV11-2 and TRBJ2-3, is EAGVAQSPRYKIIEKRQSVAFWCNPISGHATLYWYQQILGQGPKLLIQFQNNGVVDDSQLPKDRFSAERLKGVDSTLKIQPAKLEDSAVYLCASSLGLWRGGRTDTQYFGPGTRLTVL.

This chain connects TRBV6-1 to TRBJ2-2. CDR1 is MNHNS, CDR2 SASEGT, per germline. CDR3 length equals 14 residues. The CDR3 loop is CASSPEPVSGELFF.

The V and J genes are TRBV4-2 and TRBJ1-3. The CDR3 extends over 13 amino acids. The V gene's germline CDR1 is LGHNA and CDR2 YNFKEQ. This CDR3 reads CASSDRSGNTIYF.

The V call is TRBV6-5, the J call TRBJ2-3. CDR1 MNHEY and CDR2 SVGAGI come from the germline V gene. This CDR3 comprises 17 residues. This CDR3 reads CASSYTWTSSGTDTQYF.